This T cell receptor (beta chain) was recovered during a study of metastatic and nonmetastatic thyroid tumors. A word on this clone: A read error may account for a junction end that differs from germline.

All patients were treatment-naive before thyroid surgery. TCRdb reassembled clones from the PCR reads with MiXCR. This table has 15,000 or so clones, 13% appearing once. The germline V gene has CDR1 MNHEY and CDR2 SVGEGT. CDR3 length: 14 amino acids. V usage is TRBV6-2 or TRBV6-3 and J usage is TRBJ1-2; the D is unclear. The TCR was taken from a female donor with papillary thyroid cancer or a benign thyroid nodule (not recorded which). Some clones in this sample may be carry-over from other donors' samples. The sequencing input was blood. DNA of the CDR3: TGTGCCAACAGTTACCCTAAGGCATACTATGGCTACACCTTC. Translation gives CANSYPKAYYGYTF.